Listed below are T cell receptor beta chains from one sample, sequenced in a study of patients and donors after allogeneic stem cell transplantation. TCRdb analysed the RT-PCR reads with MiXCR anew, one entry per CDR3 protein. Among roughly 230,000 distinct CDR3 sequences listed, 13% to 15% were seen once. Sequenced material: blood, either unsorted or a sorted T cell fraction (not recorded which). The receptors shown here come from a human donor who was either an allogeneic HSCT recipient or a stem cell or donor lymphocyte infusion donor (not recorded which). It is not recorded whose cells these are; they may come from a transplant donor. Each CDR3 is given without its conserved first and last residue. Rows give clone size only sometimes, using once, few, many, or a class for an expanded clone.

j_call,v_call,cdr3_length,clone_size,cdr3_aa
TRBJ2-7,TRBV6-5,15,few,ASSWITTSGASYEQY
TRBJ2-7,TRBV27,13,once,ASRSTGTGWVEQY
TRBJ2-2,TRBV27,13,.,ASSLLGKGTGELF
TRBJ2-1,TRBV3-1,12,.,ASSQDLAHNEQF
TRBJ1-1,TRBV19,11,.,ASSNRLNTEAF
TRBJ1-5,TRBV6-2/TRBV6-3,19,.,ASSSPPTGLLAGEGNQPQH
TRBJ2-1,TRBV11-3,14,.,ASSFSGTSTYNEQF
TRBJ1-5,TRBV6-1,13,.,ASSPSTDSNQPQH
TRBJ1-1,TRBV2,11,few,ASSAEKDTEAF
TRBJ2-7,TRBV28,13,few,ASSSSRTGYHEQY
TRBJ2-1,TRBV12-3/TRBV12-4,14,.,ASSFVGTGSGSEQF
TRBJ2-1,TRBV7-3,12,few,ASSAAGSYNEQF
TRBJ1-5,TRBV6-5,14,.,ASSHSSGSSNQPQH
TRBJ1-2,TRBV11-2,12,few,ASSLVAGDYGYT
TRBJ2-5,TRBV5-1,14,few,ASSQTSGRAEETQY
TRBJ2-7,TRBV5-6,11,many,ASSLDLAYEQY